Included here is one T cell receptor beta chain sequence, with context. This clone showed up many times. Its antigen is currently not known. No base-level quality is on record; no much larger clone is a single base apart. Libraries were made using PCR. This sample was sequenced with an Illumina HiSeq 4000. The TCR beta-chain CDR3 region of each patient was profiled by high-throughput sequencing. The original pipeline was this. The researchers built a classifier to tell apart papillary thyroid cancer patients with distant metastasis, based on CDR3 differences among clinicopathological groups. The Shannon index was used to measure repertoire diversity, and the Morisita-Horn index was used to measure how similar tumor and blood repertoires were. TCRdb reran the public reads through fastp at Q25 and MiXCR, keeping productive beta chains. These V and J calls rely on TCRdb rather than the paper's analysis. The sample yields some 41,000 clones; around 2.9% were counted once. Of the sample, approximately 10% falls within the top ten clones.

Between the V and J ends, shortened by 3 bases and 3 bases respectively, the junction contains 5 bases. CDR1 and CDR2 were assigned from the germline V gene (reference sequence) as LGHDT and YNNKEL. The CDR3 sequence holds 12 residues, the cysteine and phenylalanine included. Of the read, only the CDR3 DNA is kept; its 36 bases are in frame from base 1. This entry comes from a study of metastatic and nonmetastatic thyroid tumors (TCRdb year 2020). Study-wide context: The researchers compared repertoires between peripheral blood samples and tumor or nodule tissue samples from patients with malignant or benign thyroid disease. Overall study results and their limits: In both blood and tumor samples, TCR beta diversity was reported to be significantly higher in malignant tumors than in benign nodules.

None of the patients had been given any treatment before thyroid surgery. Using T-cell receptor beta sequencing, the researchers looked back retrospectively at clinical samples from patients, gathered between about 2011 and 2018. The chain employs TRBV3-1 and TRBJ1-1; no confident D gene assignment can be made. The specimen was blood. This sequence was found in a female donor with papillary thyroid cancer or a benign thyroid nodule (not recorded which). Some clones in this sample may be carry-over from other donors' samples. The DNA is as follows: TGTGCCAGCAGCCACTCGGACACTGAAGCTTTCTTT. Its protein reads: CASSHSDTEAFF. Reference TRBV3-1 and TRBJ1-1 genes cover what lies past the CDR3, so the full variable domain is DTAVSQTPKYLVTQMGNDKSIKCEQNLGHDTMYWYKQDSKKFLKIMFSYNNKELIINETVPNRFSPKSPDKAHLNLHINSLELGDSAVYFCASSHSDTEAFFGQGTRLTVV.